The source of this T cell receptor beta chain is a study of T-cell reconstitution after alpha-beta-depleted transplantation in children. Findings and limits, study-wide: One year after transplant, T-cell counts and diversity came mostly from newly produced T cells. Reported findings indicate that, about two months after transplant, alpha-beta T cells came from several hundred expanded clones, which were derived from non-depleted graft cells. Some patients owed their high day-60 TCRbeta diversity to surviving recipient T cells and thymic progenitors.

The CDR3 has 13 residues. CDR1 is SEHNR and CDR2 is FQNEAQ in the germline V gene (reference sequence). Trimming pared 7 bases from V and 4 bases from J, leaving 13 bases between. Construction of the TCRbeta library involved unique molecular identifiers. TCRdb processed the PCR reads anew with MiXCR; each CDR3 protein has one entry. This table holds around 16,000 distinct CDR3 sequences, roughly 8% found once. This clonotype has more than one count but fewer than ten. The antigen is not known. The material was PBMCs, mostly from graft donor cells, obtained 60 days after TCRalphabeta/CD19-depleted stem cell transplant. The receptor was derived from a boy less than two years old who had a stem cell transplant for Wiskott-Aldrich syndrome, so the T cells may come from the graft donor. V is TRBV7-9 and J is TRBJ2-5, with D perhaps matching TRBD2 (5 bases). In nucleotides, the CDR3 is TGTGCCAGCATCCCGACCGGAGGAGAGACCCAGTACTTC. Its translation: CASIPTGGETQYF.